The 27 T cell receptor beta chains reported below all come from one sample, sequenced in a study of CD8+ T cells in alopecia areata. Treatment meaning: oral pan-JAK inhibitor, 5-10 mg twice daily. It was cDNA, reverse transcribed from extracted RNA, that served as the sequencing template. Measured with immunoSEQ multiplex PCR; TCRdb has only the in-frame clones, and not every one. The data contain about 210,000 clones, approximately 57% of them seen just once; the ten biggest clones take up 1.5% to 2%. Sample: CD4+ T cells sorted from blood, taken at week 4, from a patient treated with tofacitinib. The receptors derive from a human donor with alopecia areata.

This clone was seen more than once but under ten times. The chain has TRBV30 and TRBJ2-6; no definite D call. Trimming pared 4 bases from V and 1 base from J, leaving 8 bases between. The CDR3 is 14 residues long. Germline CDR1 and CDR2: GTSNPN and SVGIG (reference sequence). In DNA, the CDR3 is TGTGCCTGGAATATGGATTCTGGGGCCAACGTCCTGACTTTC. This translates into CAWNMDSGANVLTF.

The CDR3 reads CSVEDPKQGTGEKLFF. DNA of the CDR3: TGCAGCGTTGAAGACCCCAAGCAGGGTACAGGCGAAAAACTGTTTTTT. This rearrangement joins TRBV29-1 to TRBJ1-4; tentatively, D is TRBD1 (5 bases). V was clipped by 0 bases and J by 8 bases, with 19 bases between them. The germline V gene encodes CDR1 SQVTM and CDR2 ANQGSEA. This CDR3 has 16 amino acids.

In its sample, this clone was seen a few times. The chain joins TRBV10-2 to TRBJ1-1; no definite D call. The V gene's germline CDR1 is WSHSY and CDR2 SAAADI. V was shortened by 7 bases and J by 5 bases, with 17 bases between the two germline ends. There are 14 residues in the CDR3. Here the CDR3 reads CASINTERRTEAFF. The CDR3 DNA reads as TGCGCCAGCATTAATACAGAGAGAAGGACTGAAGCTTTCTTT.

The V call is TRBV11-2, the J call TRBJ2-2; 8 positions match TRBD2. CDR3 length equals 16 residues. Germline lookup yields CDR1 SGHAT and CDR2 FQNNGV. Unmatched junction bases numbered 9, after V lost 5 bases and J lost 4 bases. CDR3 DNA sequence: TGTGCCAGCAGCCCAGGGACTAGAGGTCCCACCGGGGAGCTGTTTTTT. Encoded protein: CASSPGTRGPTGELFF. Based on the CDR3 plus reference TRBV11-2 and TRBJ2-2, the full variable domain is EAGVAQSPRYKIIEKRQSVAFWCNPISGHATLYWYQQILGQGPKLLIQFQNNGVVDDSQLPKDRFSAERLKGVDSTLKIQPAKLEDSAVYLCASSPGTRGPTGELFFGEGSRLTVL.

The CDR3 reads CASSLSGGAGLNYEQYF. CDR3 bases: TGTGCCAGCAGCTTATCCGGGGGCGCGGGCCTTAACTACGAGCAGTACTTC. The chain uses TRBV7-6 and TRBJ2-7, with D possibly being TRBD1 or TRBD2 (6 bases each). The ends were cut back, 2 bases at V and 3 bases at J, with 20 bases in the middle. Germline CDR1 SGHVS, CDR2 FNYEAQ. The CDR3 is 17 residues long.

V and J are TRBV2 and TRBJ1-6; D not certain. The CDR3 is 15 residues long. V lost 1 base and J 7 bases, leaving 11 bases between the germline ends. Per the germline V gene, CDR1 is SNHLY and CDR2 is FYNNEI. The CDR3 here is CASSEDGNRNSPLHF. CDR3 nucleotide sequence: TGTGCCAGCAGTGAAGACGGGAATAGAAATTCACCCCTCCACTTT.

V usage is TRBV7-2 and J usage is TRBJ2-1, with D possibly TRBD2 on 5 matching bases. Trimming cost V 5 bases and J 10 bases, with 21 bases left between them. Germline V lookup: CDR1 SGHTA, CDR2 FQGNSA. The CDR3 is 15 amino acids. The CDR3 reads CASSPTPNSVEEQFF. The DNA for the CDR3 is TGTGCCAGCAGCCCAACCCCGAATAGCGTGGAGGAGCAGTTCTTC.

The chain links TRBV5-4 to TRBJ2-3; no firm D call. Trimming pared 4 bases from V and 8 bases from J, leaving 14 bases between. Germline CDR1 is SGHNT and CDR2 is YYREEE (reference sequence). The CDR3 extends over 13 amino acids. CDR3 DNA sequence: TGTGCCAGCAGCGTGGACGGGTTGGGTACGCAGTATTTT. It codes for CASSVDGLGTQYF.

This clone has only a few counts. The CDR3 DNA follows: TGCAGCGGGCGGGAAGGGGGGAACACTGAAGCTTTCTTT. Translation gives CSGREGGNTEAFF. The chain uses TRBV29-1 and TRBJ1-1; D might be TRBD1 (6 bases). This CDR3 has 13 amino acids. Trimming stripped 7 bases from V and 1 base from J, with 13 bases between. CDR1 SQVTM and CDR2 ANQGSEA come from the germline V gene.

V usage is TRBV6-6 and J usage is TRBJ1-5; 10 bases map to TRBD1. The CDR3 contains 14 residues. Trimming at V came to 2 bases and at J to 7 bases, leaving 2 bases not matched to a gene. Germline CDR1 reads MNHNY; CDR2 reads SVGAGI (reference sequence). CDR3 sequence: CASSYGQGGQPQHF. The CDR3 DNA reads as TGTGCCAGCAGTTACGGACAGGGGGGCCAGCCCCAGCATTTT.

This clone has only a few counts. The gene calls are TRBV19 and TRBJ2-7, with 9 bases aligning to TRBD1. Germline assignment: CDR1 LNHDA and CDR2 SQIVND (reference sequence). This CDR3 is 14 amino acids long. J was trimmed by 3 bases and V by 3 bases; bases with no gene match: 3. The CDR3 here is CASSMVTGGYEQYF. CDR3 DNA sequence: TGTGCCAGTAGTATGGTGACAGGGGGCTACGAGCAGTACTTC.

V and J are TRBV14 and TRBJ2-6, with unresolved D. This CDR3 region has 14 residues. Germline V gene data show CDR1 as SGHDN and CDR2 as FVKESK. With 4 bases removed from V and 0 bases from J, the gap between germline ends came to 4 bases. CDR3: CASSPHSGANVLTF. CDR3 coding DNA: TGTGCCAGCAGCCCCCACTCTGGGGCCAACGTCCTGACTTTC.

The rearrangement links TRBV30 to TRBJ1-6; 7 positions agree with TRBD1. Germline-derived CDR1 and CDR2 are GTSNPN and SVGIG (reference sequence). V lost 4 bases, J lost 7 bases, and 13 bases stayed unmatched. The CDR3 consists of 16 residues. The chain's CDR3 is CAWKPPRPGGNSPLHF. The CDR3 nucleotides read TGTGCCTGGAAGCCCCCGAGGCCAGGGGGGAATTCACCCCTCCACTTT.

The rearrangement uses TRBV29-1 and TRBJ2-1; possible D gene TRBD1, 6 bases. Germline-derived CDR1 and CDR2 are SQVTM and ANQGSEA. V was cut by 1 base and J by 13 bases, with 8 bases left in between. The CDR3 is 10 amino acids. The CDR3 DNA is TGCAGCGTTGAAGTGGACAGACAGTTCTTC. It yields the protein CSVEVDRQFF.

The gene calls are TRBV30 and TRBJ2-7, with a weak D call TRBD1 (6 bases). The length of the CDR3 is 13 residues. Between the trimmed V and J ends, which lost 1 base and 4 bases, there was a span of 11 bases. Germline CDR1 reads GTSNPN; CDR2 reads SVGIG (reference sequence). The CDR3 coding sequence is TGTGCCTGGAGTGGTGGGACACCTTACGAGCAGTACTTC. This translates into CAWSGGTPYEQYF.

The V gene is TRBV27, the J gene TRBJ2-1; 11 nucleotides line up with TRBD2. CDR1 is MNHEY and CDR2 is SMNVEV in the germline V gene (reference sequence). The trim removed 5 bases at V and 10 bases at J, leaving 7 bases unmatched. CDR3 length: 14 residues. CDR3 in DNA: TGTGCCAGCAGTGGGGGACTAGCGGTTGGGGAGCAGTTCTTC. Translation: CASSGGLAVGEQFF.

The chain links TRBV9 to TRBJ2-1, with D perhaps matching TRBD1 (6 bases). In germline, CDR1 is SGDLS, CDR2 YYNGEE. The CDR3 is 16 amino acids. Trimming took off 4 bases at V and 8 bases at J, with 22 bases between the two ends. CDR3 coding DNA: TGTGCCAGCAGCAACCCCCGGACAGAATCTCCCTATGAGCAGTTCTTC. Translating it yields CASSNPRTESPYEQFF.

The chain uses TRBV9 and TRBJ2-1; D unresolved. The CDR3 runs 15 residues. Germline CDR1 is SGDLS and CDR2 is YYNGEE. V was trimmed by 0 bases and J by 0 bases, leaving 7 bases between them. The CDR3 coding sequence is TGTGCCAGCAGCGTAGCACCCGCCTCCTACAATGAGCAGTTCTTC. Amino acid sequence: CASSVAPASYNEQFF.

The chain uses TRBV29-1 and TRBJ2-7; tentatively, D is TRBD1 (6 bases). Germline V lookup: CDR1 SQVTM, CDR2 ANQGSEA. This CDR3 is 15 amino acids long. Trimming removed 1 base from V and 2 bases from J, with 15 bases in between. Here the CDR3 reads CSVEAGMTGTYEQYF. The CDR3 nucleotides are TGCAGCGTTGAAGCAGGGATGACAGGAACCTACGAGCAGTACTTC.

The sample holds a few counts of this clone. The gene calls are TRBV6-6 and TRBJ1-1; no reliable D call. The CDR3 contains 13 residues. Trimming stripped 11 bases from V and 1 base from J, with 14 bases between. Germline loops: CDR1 MNHNY, CDR2 SVGAGI (reference sequence). The CDR3 spells CAAGGQTNTEAFF. The DNA for the CDR3 is TGTGCCGCCGGCGGGCAGACGAACACTGAAGCTTTCTTT.

This chain connects TRBV29-1 to TRBJ1-2; TRBD1 is a possible D gene (5 bases). Germline V CDR1 and CDR2: SQVTM, ANQGSEA. The CDR3 loop spans 12 amino acids. Trimming shortened V by 3 bases and J by 2 bases, and 7 bases separated the two germline ends. CDR3 bases: TGCAGCGTTGATAAGGGGAACTATGGCTACACCTTC. This sequence encodes CSVDKGNYGYTF.

CDR3 bases: TGCGCCAGCAGCTTGAAAGGGGCCAACTCTGGGGCCAACGTCCTGACTTTC. Protein: CASSLKGANSGANVLTF. The V and J genes are TRBV5-1 and TRBJ2-6; D possibly corresponds to TRBD1 (5 bases). The CDR3 length is 17 residues. Trimming pared 1 base from V and 0 bases from J, leaving 11 bases between. Germline loops: CDR1 SGHRS, CDR2 YFSETQ.

This clone occurred a few times. V usage is TRBV7-6 and J usage is TRBJ1-2; no clear D. CDR1 and CDR2 from the germline V gene are SGHVS and FNYEAQ. The V end was cut by 1 base, the J end by 5 bases, with 14 bases between. The CDR3 consists of 15 residues. The CDR3 region has the DNA TGTGCCAGCAGCTTAGAACCAGGCCTTACTTATGGCTACACCTTC. Protein sequence: CASSLEPGLTYGYTF.

The chain carries TRBV2 and TRBJ2-3, with D unresolved. V lost 0 bases, J lost 5 bases, and 6 bases lay in between. CDR1 is SNHLY, CDR2 FYNNEI, per germline. The CDR3 contains 13 residues. CDR3 in DNA: TGTGCCAGCAGTGAAGCCAGGATAGATACGCAGTATTTT. Its protein is CASSEARIDTQYF.

The V call is TRBV12-5, the J call TRBJ1-1, with D unresolved. Trimming cost V 0 bases and J 10 bases, with 15 bases left between them. This CDR3 comprises 14 residues. Germline V gene sequence: CDR1 LGHNT, CDR2 FRNRAP. DNA of the CDR3: TGTGCTAGTGGTTTGGTACAGTCAGCCGGTGGAGCTTTCTTT. The encoded protein is CASGLVQSAGGAFF.

J is TRBJ2-7 and V is TRBV7-9; no clear D gene. The germline V gene encodes CDR1 SEHNR and CDR2 FQNEAQ (reference sequence). V was pared by 2 bases and J by 0 bases, with 8 bases between. This CDR3 spans 14 amino acids. CDR3 loop: CASSLSRSSYEQYF. The CDR3 DNA reads TGTGCCAGCAGCTTAAGCAGAAGCTCCTACGAGCAGTACTTC.

This clone was detected only once. The chain joins TRBV25-1 to TRBJ2-5; D is possibly TRBD1 (5 bases). Looked up from germline, CDR1 is MGHDK and CDR2 is SYGVNS. The CDR3 runs 13 residues. The V and J ends lost 2 bases and 4 bases respectively, with 8 bases between them. The CDR3 protein is CASSETGVETQYF. The CDR3 DNA is TGTGCCAGCAGTGAAACAGGCGTAGAGACCCAGTACTTC.